This TCR beta chain was captured in a study of T-cell memory formation after mild COVID-19. Regarding the study as a whole: Cross-reactive memory seemingly joined, as some responding clones were found in pre-infection memory.

Notes on this clonotype: Antigen unknown.

V dropped 6 bases and J dropped 6; count of bases not matched to a gene: 10. The CDR3 has 14 amino acids. Via MiXCR, TCRdb re-called the 5' RACE reads, giving one row per CDR3 protein. This repertoire shows 580,000 or so distinct CDR3 sequences, roughly a sixth found once; its top ten account for roughly 8.2%. Sequencing input: PBMCs or a T cell subset sorted from them (not recorded which). The chain uses TRBV12-3 or TRBV12-4 and TRBJ1-1; 7 bases are a match to TRBD1. The TCR originated in an adult woman who had mild COVID-19 (a few samples of this study predate the infection). Cell type and time point are not known. Here the CDR3 reads CASSLQGKAAEAFF. CDR3 DNA sequence: TGTGCCAGCAGCCTACAGGGGAAGGCAGCTGAAGCTTTCTTT.